This is a list of T cell receptor beta chains from one sample in a study of cytomegalovirus exposure and HLA in healthy donors. Some clones are missing from TCRdb's copy, which holds only in-frame ones; the method was immunoSEQ multiplex PCR. The sample table sets out over 55,000 clones. The sample comprised PBMCs. These receptors originate from a male donor in good health and CMV-seronegative. Each CDR3 is given with its conserved first and last residue. Each record gives: V gene, J gene, CDR3 protein.

V: TRBV7-2; J: -; CDR3: CASSRAGQGGDYEQYF
V: TRBV6-1; J: TRBJ1-5; CDR3: CASVWTGGAGQPQHF
V: TRBV11-2; J: TRBJ2-5; CDR3: CASSSALVAGGETQYF
V: TRBV11-2; J: TRBJ1-1; CDR3: CASSLGRGTEAFF
V: TRBV29-1; J: TRBJ2-1; CDR3: CSVAVRDEQFF
V: TRBV29-1; J: TRBJ2-1; CDR3: CSVLIAGTHNEQFF
V: TRBV6-1; J: TRBJ2-7; CDR3: CASSKSGTGSYEQYF
V: TRBV7-3; J: TRBJ2-5; CDR3: CASSSDYQETQYF
V: TRBV6-1; J: TRBJ1-1; CDR3: CASRTGSANTEAFF
V: TRBV5-1; J: TRBJ2-1; CDR3: CASHERGTSGGEEQFF
V: TRBV4-1; J: TRBJ2-3; CDR3: CASSTIGREDTQYF
V: TRBV29-1; J: TRBJ2-7; CDR3: CSVDGGCFYEQYF
V: TRBV11-1; J: TRBJ2-3; CDR3: CASSLEMRATQYF
V: TRBV6-6; J: TRBJ2-3; CDR3: CASTRLAGGTDTQYF
V: TRBV19; J: TRBJ2-2; CDR3: CASSPPGRGSTGELFF
V: TRBV4-1; J: TRBJ2-5; CDR3: CASSQQFGGQETQYF
V: TRBV19; J: TRBJ1-4; CDR3: CASSPNRVAEKLFF
V: TRBV19; J: TRBJ1-2; CDR3: CASSSVTALYGYTF
V: TRBV5-5; J: TRBJ2-7; CDR3: CASSRSGSSSAYEQYF
V: TRBV18; J: TRBJ1-2; CDR3: CASSPYRGRGINHGYTF
V: TRBV7-9; J: TRBJ2-1; CDR3: CASSLDHSDNEQFF
V: TRBV7-2; J: TRBJ1-6; CDR3: CASSFTGVVDSPLHF
V: TRBV27; J: -; CDR3: CASSPGQAYEQYF
V: TRBV7-2; J: TRBJ2-7; CDR3: CASSSQGSNSYEQYF
V: TRBV7-2; J: TRBJ2-3; CDR3: CASSFVYPGDDTQYF
V: TRBV5-5; J: TRBJ2-3; CDR3: CASSLAGSGGPFTDTQYF
V: TRBV30; J: TRBJ1-1; CDR3: CAGRFTDRAYTEAFF
V: TRBV7-2; J: TRBJ2-5; CDR3: CASSPDRYQETQYF
V: TRBV2; J: TRBJ2-5; CDR3: CASSGPSAIAGGTQYF
V: TRBV29-1; J: TRBJ2-7; CDR3: CSATGTESAYEQYF
V: TRBV7-2; J: TRBJ2-5; CDR3: CASSLVRGETQYF
V: TRBV5-1; J: TRBJ2-3; CDR3: CATTSGLSTDTQYF
V: TRBV4-2; J: TRBJ1-6; CDR3: CASSQRSGFTYNSPLHF
V: TRBV27; J: TRBJ2-5; CDR3: CASSPLEGEETQYF
V: TRBV30; J: TRBJ1-4; CDR3: CAGSVLQGPAEKLFF
V: TRBV5-6; J: TRBJ2-7; CDR3: CASSLSYRAAYEQYF
V: TRBV7-8; J: TRBJ2-1; CDR3: CASSLVSGEQFF
V: TRBV6-1; J: TRBJ2-7; CDR3: CASSVGAWDEQYF
V: TRBV7-2; J: TRBJ2-7; CDR3: CASSPTGLEEQYF
V: TRBV2; J: TRBJ2-1; CDR3: CASSDRGASYNEQFF
V: TRBV7-9; J: TRBJ2-1; CDR3: CASSSPGQANEQFF
V: TRBV4-3; J: TRBJ2-7; CDR3: CASSQNRGGPEQYF
V: TRBV9; J: TRBJ1-2; CDR3: CASSLRDRANYGYTF
V: TRBV7-2; J: TRBJ2-1; CDR3: CASSLNGGGSDNEQFF
V: TRBV7-9; J: TRBJ2-5; CDR3: CARSPGETQYF
V: TRBV29-1; J: TRBJ2-1; CDR3: CSVVGRGQERSDNEQFF
V: TRBV6-6; J: TRBJ1-1; CDR3: CASSRTGGDRGTEAFF
V: TRBV5-1; J: TRBJ2-7; CDR3: CASSKGTSLGEQYF
V: TRBV7-8; J: TRBJ1-5; CDR3: CASSFGSNQPQHF
V: TRBV18; J: TRBJ2-1; CDR3: CASSPPSGGNSYNEQFF
V: TRBV6-4; J: TRBJ2-1; CDR3: CASSDTSSGTSGGALEQFF
V: TRBV30; J: TRBJ2-5; CDR3: CAWNIRGPLGTQYF
V: TRBV7-2; J: TRBJ2-7; CDR3: CASSRDFFSEQYF
V: TRBV7-2; J: TRBJ2-1; CDR3: CASSLLAGGQFF
V: TRBV9; J: TRBJ2-5; CDR3: CASSVSPLAEETQYF
V: TRBV9; J: TRBJ2-2; CDR3: CASSVRGTGELFF
V: TRBV28; J: TRBJ2-3; CDR3: CASSFVAGTDTQYF
V: TRBV15; J: TRBJ2-5; CDR3: CATSPMGGETQYF